This entry lists 24 T cell receptor beta chains sequenced from one sample in a study of cytomegalovirus exposure and HLA in healthy donors. The PCR was carried out with 60 Vbeta primers and 13 Jbeta primers. Here immunoSEQ multiplex PCR was the method, and the copy in TCRdb shows in-frame clones only, minus some. The repertoire consists of more than 95,000 clones, with about four fifths occurring once and the leading ten covering 1.5% to 2%. The sequenced material came from PBMCs. Receptors were obtained from a woman aged 18 to 35 in good health and CMV-seronegative.

This sequence joins TRBV10-2 and TRBJ1-1; D ambiguous. This CDR3 is 13 amino acids long. The germline V gene encodes CDR1 WSHSY and CDR2 SAAADI. The ends were cut back, 6 bases at V and 0 bases at J, with 8 bases in the middle. The CDR3 sequence is CASSKQMNTEAFF. In DNA, the CDR3 is TGCGCCAGCAGCAAACAGATGAACACTGAAGCTTTCTTT.

The J gene is TRBJ1-4, the V gene TRBV6-4; 8 bases line up with TRBD1. Germline loops: CDR1 MRHNA, CDR2 SNTAGT. With 4 bases clipped from V and 7 bases from J, the junction kept 8 bases outside the gene matches. The CDR3 consists of 15 residues. The chain's CDR3 is CASSVRQGKSEKLFF. For the CDR3, the DNA is TGTGCCAGCAGTGTCCGACAGGGGAAGAGTGAAAAACTGTTTTTT.

The chain carries TRBV6-5 and TRBJ1-1; 8 nucleotides align to TRBD1. The junction had 12 bases not matched to a gene; V was cut back by 11 bases and J by 1 base. There are 15 residues in the CDR3. CDR1 MNHEY and CDR2 SVGAGI come from the germline V gene. CDR3 region: CAVLSAGGKNTEAFF. The CDR3 DNA sequence: TGTGCCGTATTGTCGGCAGGGGGCAAGAACACTGAAGCTTTCTTT.

This clone was recorded a few times. This chain joins TRBV28 and TRBJ2-3; TRBD1 aligns across 8 bases. The CDR3 length is 16 residues. Trimming cost V 2 bases and J 2 bases; bases outside gene matches: 6. The germline V gene encodes CDR1 MDHEN and CDR2 SYDVKM. The CDR3 nucleotides are TGTGCCAGCAGTTTACCAGGGACAGGCAACACAGATACGCAGTATTTT. Translating gives CASSLPGTGNTDTQYF.

The V gene is TRBV30, the J gene TRBJ2-7; TRBD2 agrees at 9 bases. The ends lost 2 bases at V and 2 bases at J; junction bases unmatched: 10. The V gene's germline CDR1 is GTSNPN and CDR2 SVGIG (reference sequence). There are 16 residues in the CDR3. The CDR3 here is CAWSRSGGPLPYEQYF. The CDR3 nucleotides are TGTGCCTGGAGTCGGAGCGGGGGGCCCCTCCCCTACGAGCAGTACTTC.

This chain links TRBV23-1 with TRBJ1-1; 7 bases match TRBD1. TRBV23-1 falls under the ORF class, with uncertain function. CDR3 length equals 17 residues. The trim removed 4 bases at V and 8 bases at J, leaving 19 bases unmatched. CDR3 coding DNA: TGCGCCAGCAGTCCCACCCTGCGAGGGACAGAAGACGACGAAGCTTTCTTT. Its translation is CASSPTLRGTEDDEAFF.

The J gene is TRBJ2-7, the V gene TRBV4-1, with D unclear. V dropped 4 bases and J dropped 4 bases, with 8 bases sitting between them. The CDR3 runs 12 residues. The germline V gene encodes CDR1 MGHRA and CDR2 YSYEKL. In DNA, the CDR3 is TGCGCCAGCAGCCCTGACTTTTACGAGCAGTACTTC. Translating gives CASSPDFYEQYF.

The chain couples TRBV5-1 to TRBJ1-4; no clear D. The CDR3 covers 13 residues. Germline V gene data show CDR1 as SGHRS and CDR2 as YFSETQ. Trimming left V 5 bases short and J 5 bases short, with 10 bases between. CDR3 bases: TGCGCCAGCAGATTAGCCCCCAATGAAAAACTGTTTTTT. Encoded protein: CASRLAPNEKLFF.

This clone occurred a few times. The V gene is TRBV6-6, the J gene TRBJ1-1; 9 bases line up with TRBD1. CDR1 is MNHNY and CDR2 is SVGAGI in the germline V gene (reference sequence). CDR3 length equals 16 residues. The V segment lost 4 bases and the J segment 5 bases; nucleotides outside the gene matches: 11. CDR3: CASSSEWDRARTEAFF. The DNA for the CDR3 is TGTGCCAGCAGTTCCGAATGGGACAGGGCGAGGACTGAAGCTTTCTTT.

The genes are TRBV19 and TRBJ1-1; D gene ambiguous. The CDR3 has 11 amino acids. Germline values: CDR1 LNHDA, CDR2 SQIVND (reference sequence). V shed 8 bases and J shed 1 base, with 5 bases lying between them. The CDR3 coding sequence is TGTGCCAGTTTCAGGAACACTGAAGCTTTCTTT. The encoded protein is CASFRNTEAFF.

This clone has just a few counts. Additional DNA sequences in this sample encode the identical CDR3. The rearrangement joins TRBV6-5 to TRBJ1-2; TRBD1 matches at 9 bases. The germline V gene encodes CDR1 MNHEY and CDR2 SVGAGI. The CDR3 loop spans 15 amino acids. Unmatched junction bases numbered 4, after V lost 0 bases and J lost 5 bases. The CDR3 sequence: CASSYSRDRAYGYTF. In nucleotides, the CDR3 is TGTGCCAGCAGTTACTCTCGGGACAGGGCTTATGGCTACACCTTC.

This chain links TRBV14 with TRBJ1-4, with 10 bases aligning to TRBD1. Germline-derived CDR1 and CDR2 are SGHDN and FVKESK. Trimming at V came to 0 bases and at J to 7 bases, leaving 5 bases not matched to a gene. CDR3 size: 16 residues. CDR3 protein: CASSQDVGDRGEKLFF. CDR3 in DNA: TGTGCCAGCAGCCAAGATGTTGGGGACAGGGGTGAAAAACTGTTTTTT.

This chain links TRBV5-1 with TRBJ1-5, with TRBD1 identical over 8 bases. There are 15 residues in the CDR3. V was clipped by 3 bases and J by 3 bases; unmatched bases: 5. CDR1 and CDR2 (germline): SGHRS, YFSETQ. This chain's CDR3 is CASSSGQGNNQPQHF. Here the CDR3 DNA reads TGCGCCAGCAGCTCCGGACAGGGTAACAATCAGCCCCAGCATTTT.

The rearrangement links TRBV6-6 to TRBJ1-5, with 10 nucleotides matching TRBD1. Looked up from germline, CDR1 is MNHNY and CDR2 is SVGAGI (reference sequence). There are 16 residues in the CDR3. J lost 2 bases, V lost 5 bases, and 6 bases had no gene match. This chain's CDR3 is CASSQTGGRGNQPQHF. Written as DNA, the CDR3 is TGTGCCAGCAGTCAGACAGGGGGCCGAGGCAATCAGCCCCAGCATTTT.

This chain links TRBV6-5 with TRBJ1-1; D possibly corresponds to TRBD1 (6 bases). Germline CDR1 is MNHEY and CDR2 is SVGAGI. The V and J ends lost 6 bases and 4 bases respectively, with 15 bases between them. This CDR3 is built from 14 residues. CDR3 sequence (DNA): TGTGCCAGCAGCCTAGGTGGGGGCGGCACTGAAGCTTTCTTT. Protein product: CASSLGGGGTEAFF.

This clone was detected only once. The rearrangement links TRBV29-1 to TRBJ1-2; D remains ambiguous. Germline V CDR1 and CDR2: SQVTM, ANQGSEA. CDR3 size: 13 residues. Trimming took 3 bases from V and 4 from J, leaving 12 bases between them. The CDR3 loop is CSVEREWAYGYTF. Here the CDR3 DNA reads TGCAGCGTTGAGCGGGAGTGGGCCTATGGCTACACCTTC.

The chain joins TRBV5-1 to TRBJ2-7; D is unclear. The CDR3 has 17 residues. The ends were cut back, 4 bases at V and 6 bases at J, with 26 bases in the middle. Germline V gene data show CDR1 as SGHRS and CDR2 as YFSETQ. In DNA, the CDR3 is TGCGCCAGCAGCCAACCCTGGAAAACAGCTATCCCCTCCGAGCAGTACTTC. Residues: CASSQPWKTAIPSEQYF.

The rearrangement joins TRBV5-6 to TRBJ1-5; 7 bases agree with TRBD1. The junction had 7 bases not matched to a gene; V was cut back by 3 bases and J by 1 base. CDR3 length equals 16 residues. Germline CDR1 is SGHDT and CDR2 is YYEEEE. CDR3 DNA sequence: TGTGCCAGCAGCTCGGGGGACAGAATAAGCAATCAGCCCCAGCATTTT. Amino acids: CASSSGDRISNQPQHF.

This clone was recorded a few times. The CDR3 coding sequence is TGTGCCTGGAGTGCTTGGGACAGGGCGACTGAAGCTTTCTTT. This codes for CAWSAWDRATEAFF. The V and J genes are TRBV30 and TRBJ1-1; TRBD1 matches at 9 bases. V lost 1 base and J lost 5; bases outside the gene matches: 5. CDR3 length equals 14 residues. Germline lookup yields CDR1 GTSNPN and CDR2 SVGIG (reference sequence).

The V and J genes are TRBV6-5 and TRBJ2-5; D gene ambiguous. Germline V CDR1 and CDR2: MNHEY, SVGAGI. Trimming left V 7 bases short and J 5 bases short, with 8 bases between. The CDR3 totals 11 residues. The CDR3 sequence: CASTAQETQYF. CDR3 nucleotide sequence: TGTGCCAGCACCGCACAGGAGACCCAGTACTTC.

The rearrangement uses TRBV5-4 and TRBJ2-3; 10 bases are a match to TRBD2. The CDR3 spans 18 residues. The trim removed 4 bases at V and 0 bases at J, leaving 11 bases unmatched. Germline loops: CDR1 SGHNT, CDR2 YYREEE (reference sequence). CDR3 region: CASSPGIAGGSSTDTQYF. The CDR3 nucleotides read TGTGCCAGCAGCCCGGGAATAGCGGGGGGATCTAGCACAGATACGCAGTATTTT.

This clone has more than one count but fewer than ten. This chain connects TRBV7-9 to TRBJ2-7; 9 bases fit TRBD1. The CDR3 has 19 residues. Germline-derived CDR1 and CDR2 are SEHNR and FQNEAQ (reference sequence). Trimming cost V 7 bases and J 0 bases; bases outside gene matches: 19. CDR3 nucleotides: TGTGCCAGCAACCCCCCCTCCGGGACAGGGAGGGGGCTCTCCTACGAGCAGTACTTC. Residues: CASNPPSGTGRGLSYEQYF.

V gene TRBV29-1 combines with J gene TRBJ2-7; a possible D gene is TRBD2 (5 bases). V shed 5 bases and J shed 4 bases, with 12 bases lying between them. This CDR3 is built from 12 residues. Looked up from germline, CDR1 is SQVTM and CDR2 is ANQGSEA. As DNA, the CDR3 is TGCAGCGTTCCGGCCCCGGGGTACGAGCAGTACTTC. Translated: CSVPAPGYEQYF.

The genes are TRBV4-1 and TRBJ2-7; 10 nucleotides match TRBD2. This CDR3 is 14 amino acids long. The germline gives CDR1 MGHRA, CDR2 YSYEKL. V was pared by 6 bases and J by 5 bases, with 7 bases of the junction left unmatched. The CDR3 loop is CASSRGLAGDEQYF. The CDR3 DNA sequence: TGCGCCAGCAGTAGAGGGCTAGCGGGGGACGAGCAGTACTTC.